Listed here are 8 T cell receptor beta chains from one sample, sequenced in a study of HIV-infected patients and healthy controls (dated by TCRdb to the mid-2010s). Since whole blood was used without any cell fractionation, the repertoire reflected all peripheral T cells in unsorted form. The protocol used for the library was 5' RACE. The sequencing machine was an Illumina MiSeq. SuperScript III was used to reverse transcribe 500 ng RNA with primers targeting the alpha and beta constant regions. Separate alpha and beta chain libraries were generated by chain-specific third strand synthesis with multiplexing indices. The public reads were reanalyzed by TCRdb: fastp trimming at Q25, MiXCR alignment, in-frame beta chains only. Entries are consolidated by CDR3 protein sequence, retaining the most common genes and DNA. The sample includes 15,000 to 18,000 distinct CDR3 sequences, with about 7.7% observed a single time. The top ten hold 8% to 9.5% of the sample.

The sequenced material came from blood. The receptors stem from an adult in good health.

This clonotype has at least ten counts. The rearrangement joins TRBV5-4 to TRBJ2-5, with D possibly being TRBD1 (6 bases). Trimming shortened V by 2 bases and J by 5 bases, and 13 bases separated the two germline ends. Germline V gene lookup returns CDR1 SGHNT and CDR2 YYREEE (reference sequence). The CDR3 is made up of 14 amino acids. Here the CDR3 reads CASSFGGTGETQYF. The CDR3 nucleotides are TGTGCCAGCAGCTTTGGGGGTACAGGGGAGACCCAGTACTTC. The entire variable domain, with the rest obtained from reference TRBV5-4 and TRBJ2-5, is as follows: ETGVTQSPTHLIKTRGQQVTLRCSSQSGHNTVSWYQQALGQGPQFIFQYYREEENGRGNFPPRFSGLQFPNYSSELNVNALELDDSALYLCASSFGGTGETQYFGPGTRLLVL.

This clonotype has a count of ten or more. This sequence joins TRBV7-2 and TRBJ2-1; 8 positions agree with TRBD2. The ends lost 2 bases at V and 10 bases at J; junction bases unmatched: 10. This CDR3 spans 15 amino acids. CDR1 and CDR2 from the germline V gene are SGHTA and FQGNSA. This CDR3 is CASSLSGGGAAEQFF. CDR3 sequence (DNA): TGTGCCAGCAGCTTAAGCGGGGGTGGGGCTGCCGAGCAGTTCTTC.

The chain is built from TRBV7-9 and TRBJ2-1; the match to TRBD1 covers 9 bases. CDR1 SEHNR and CDR2 FQNEAQ come from the germline V gene (reference sequence). V lost 6 bases to trimming and J lost 2 bases; unmatched junction nucleotides: 2. This CDR3 has 14 amino acids. The CDR3 spells CASSRTGAYNEQFF. The DNA of the CDR3 is TGTGCCAGCAGTCGGACAGGGGCCTACAATGAGCAGTTCTTC.

This clonotype was seen at least ten times. The gene calls are TRBV23-1 and TRBJ1-5; 7 nucleotides match TRBD1. TRBV23-1 is classed as an ORF, of uncertain function. The CDR3 spans 14 residues. With V trimmed by 4 bases and J by 2 bases, 2 bases remained unmatched. The CDR3 DNA is TGCGCCAGCAGTCCGGGACAGTGCAATCAGCCCCAGCATTTT. Translated: CASSPGQCNQPQHF.

By its share, this clonotype is medium-sized. The V gene is TRBV20-1, the J gene TRBJ2-7, with TRBD2 matching over 7 bases. The CDR3 has 14 residues. The V and J ends lost 6 bases and 2 bases, in that order; junction bases with no gene match: 10. Germline V gene sequence: CDR1 DFQATT, CDR2 SNEGSKA (reference sequence). CDR3 residues: CSAAVSGITYEQYF. In nucleotides, the CDR3 is TGCAGTGCGGCTGTCAGCGGGATTACCTACGAGCAGTACTTC.

This clonotype has at least ten counts. V usage is TRBV10-3 and J usage is TRBJ2-3; 7 nucleotides align to TRBD2. Germline assignment: CDR1 ENHRY and CDR2 SYGVKD. With V trimmed by 4 bases and J by 3 bases, 7 bases remained unmatched. The CDR3 spans 15 residues. The CDR3 region has the DNA TGTGCCATCAGTGCGGGAGCGGGACCTACAGATACGCAGTATTTT. Protein sequence: CAISAGAGPTDTQYF.

The sample holds many counts of this clonotype. This sequence joins TRBV6-6 and TRBJ2-7; D is tentatively TRBD1 or TRBD2 (5 bases each). The CDR3 has 11 amino acids. The germline CDR1 and CDR2 sequences are MNHNY and SVGAGI (reference sequence). The V gene lost 9 bases and the J gene lost 4 bases, with 10 bases spanning the gap. The CDR3 DNA follows: TGTGCCAGTCGTGGGGGATACGAGCAGTACTTC. Its protein product is CASRGGYEQYF.

This clonotype has only a few counts. The rearrangement joins TRBV24-1 to TRBJ2-3, with TRBD2 identical over 9 bases. Germline CDR1 is KGHDR and CDR2 is SFDVKD. The CDR3 totals 16 residues. Trimming removed 2 bases from V and 1 base from J; junction bases left unmatched: 3. DNA for the CDR3: TGTGCCACCAGTGATTACATAGCGGGAGGCACAGATACGCAGTATTTT. The encoded protein is CATSDYIAGGTDTQYF.